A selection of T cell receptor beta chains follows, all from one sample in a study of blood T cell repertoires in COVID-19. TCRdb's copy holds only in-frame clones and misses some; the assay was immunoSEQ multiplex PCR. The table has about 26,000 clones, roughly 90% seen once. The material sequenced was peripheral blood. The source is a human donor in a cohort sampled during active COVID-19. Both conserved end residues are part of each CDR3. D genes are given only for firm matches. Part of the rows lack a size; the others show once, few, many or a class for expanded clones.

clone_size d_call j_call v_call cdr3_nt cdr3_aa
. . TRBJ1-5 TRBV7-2 TGTGCCAGCAGCTTTACAGGGTATAGCAATCAGCCCCAGCATTTT CASSFTGYSNQPQHF
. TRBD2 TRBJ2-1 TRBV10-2 TGCGCCAGCAGCGGCCTAGCGGTTAGCAATGAGCAGTTCTTC CASSGLAVSNEQFF
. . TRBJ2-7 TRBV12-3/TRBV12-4 TGTGCCAGCAGTTTCAGTGGTAGGGGGCAGTACTTC CASSFSGRGQYF
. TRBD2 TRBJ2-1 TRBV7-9 TGTGCCAGCAGGATACTAGCGGGTACATACAATGAGCAGTTCTTC CASRILAGTYNEQFF
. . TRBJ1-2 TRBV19 TGTGCCAGTAGTACAGGGTTCGTGGGCTACACCTTC CASSTGFVGYTF
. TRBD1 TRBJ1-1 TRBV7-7 TGTGCCAGCAGCTTTACAGGGGGCGCGTTTAAAAAGAACACTGAAGCTTTCTTT CASSFTGGAFKKNTEAFF
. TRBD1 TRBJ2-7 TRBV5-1 TGCGCCAGCAGCTCCCCGGGACAGGACTCCTACGAGCAGTACTTC CASSSPGQDSYEQYF
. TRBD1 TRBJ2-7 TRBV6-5 TGTGCCAGCAGTTCGTCGTCCGGGACAGGACCCTACGAGCAGTACTTC CASSSSSGTGPYEQYF
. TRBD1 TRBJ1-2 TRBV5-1 TGCGCCAGCAGCCGAGGGACAGGGGGAGATGGCTACACCTTC CASSRGTGGDGYTF
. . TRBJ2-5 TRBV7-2 TGTGCCAGCAGCTCTTATATGGAGACCCAGTACTTC CASSSYMETQYF
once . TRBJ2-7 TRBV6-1 TGTGCCAGCAGTGAGCTAGGGGGGGGGCCCCTTCGGGACTACGAGCAGTACTTC CASSELGGGPLRDYEQYF
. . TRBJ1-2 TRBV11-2 TGTGCCAGCAGCTTAGAAGGGACGGGACTCTATGGCTACACCTTC CASSLEGTGLYGYTF
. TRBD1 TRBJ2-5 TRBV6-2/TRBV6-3 TGTGCCAGCAGTCCCGGGACAGGGGGCCGTCAAGAGACCCAGTACTTC CASSPGTGGRQETQYF
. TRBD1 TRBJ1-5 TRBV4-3 TGCGCCAGCAGCCAAGAAGGCCAGGGGGGTCAGCCCCAGCATTTT CASSQEGQGGQPQHF
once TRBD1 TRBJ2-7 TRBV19 TGTGCCAGTAGCGCGATAGAAGGGTCAGGGGGCTACGAGCAGTACTTC CASSAIEGSGGYEQYF
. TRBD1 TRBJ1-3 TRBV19 TGTGCCAGTAGTATAGCAGGGGGTACCTCTGGAAACACCATATATTTT CASSIAGGTSGNTIYF
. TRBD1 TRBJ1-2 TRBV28 TGTGCCAGCAGACCGGGACAGTCGTTCTATGGCTACACCTTC CASRPGQSFYGYTF
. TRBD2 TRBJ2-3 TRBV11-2 TGTGCCAGCAGCTTGCGGCGGTTGGGCGGGGGAAGCACAGATACGCAGTATTTT CASSLRRLGGGSTDTQYF
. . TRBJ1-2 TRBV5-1 TGCGCCAGCAGCCCCGATCTGGGGCGCGGAGGCTACACCTTC CASSPDLGRGGYTF
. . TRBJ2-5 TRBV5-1 TGCGCCAGCAGCTTGGCCGGCAGGTTGGAGACCCAGTACTTC CASSLAGRLETQYF
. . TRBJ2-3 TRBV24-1 TGTGCCACCAGTCGCCCCGCCGGGAGCACAGATACGCAGTATTTT CATSRPAGSTDTQYF
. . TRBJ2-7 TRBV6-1 TGTGCCAGCAGTGAGAGCGGCTACGAGCAGTACTTC CASSESGYEQYF
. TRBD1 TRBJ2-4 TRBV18 TGTGCCAGCTCACCCCCCCGGGACAGGAAAAACATTCAGTACTTC CASSPPRDRKNIQYF